The rows below give T cell receptor beta chains drawn from one sample of a study of beta chain features in type 1 diabetes. This table comes from immunoSEQ multiplex PCR, and its TCRdb copy is limited to in-frame clones, with some not included. The sample includes 200,000 to 250,000 clones, roughly 13% of them seen just once. The sequenced material came from naive CD4+ T cells from blood. These receptor sequences come from a man aged 25-40 years with type 1 diabetes. Both conserved end residues are part of each CDR3. D genes are given only for firm matches. Clone size is stated in some rows and not others, as once, few, many or a class when expanded.

TRBJ2-1,-,-,TRBV11-2,TGTGCCAGCAGCTCTCAAGGGGGGGGGCCGAACAATGAGCAGTTCTTC,CASSSQGGGPNNEQFF
TRBJ1-1,few,TRBD1,TRBV2,TGTGCCAGCAGTGTTCTCTCAGGGGGCACTGAAGCTTTCTTT,CASSVLSGGTEAFF
TRBJ2-3,-,TRBD2,TRBV9,TGTGCCAGCAGCGCAGGACTAGCGGGGGGGGTAGATACGCAGTATTTT,CASSAGLAGGVDTQYF
TRBJ1-2,-,TRBD1,TRBV9,TGTGCCAGCAGCGTAGGCGGGACAGGTGCTAACTATGGCTACACCTTC,CASSVGGTGANYGYTF
TRBJ1-2,-,TRBD1,TRBV5-1,TGCGCCAGCAGCTTGTCGACAGGGGCGAACTATGGCTACACCTTC,CASSLSTGANYGYTF
TRBJ2-3,few,TRBD2,TRBV19,TGTGCCAGCAGGACTAGCGGGGCAGATACGCAGTATTTT,CASRTSGADTQYF
TRBJ1-4,-,-,TRBV7-9,TGTGCCAGCAGCTCCCGGGAGGGGGTTGAAAAACTGTTTTTT,CASSSREGVEKLFF
TRBJ2-1,-,TRBD1,TRBV7-9,TGTGCCAGCAGCGGACAGGGTGCCTACAATGAGCAGTTCTTC,CASSGQGAYNEQFF
TRBJ2-1,-,TRBD2,TRBV23-1,TGCGCCAGCAGCCTGCCGGCGCTAGCGGGAGAGGTAGGCAATGAGCAGTTCTTC,CASSLPALAGEVGNEQFF
TRBJ1-1,-,-,TRBV30,TGTGCCTGGAGCCCGGGGGGCACTGAAGCTTTCTTT,CAWSPGGTEAFF
TRBJ1-3,-,-,TRBV29-1,TGCAGCGTCCGACCGGCATCGGGGACCATATATTTT,CSVRPASGTIYF
TRBJ2-1,few,TRBD2,TRBV9,TGTGCCAGCAGCGCCCGGACTAGCGGGAGCTCCTACAATGAGCAGTTCTTC,CASSARTSGSSYNEQFF
TRBJ2-1,few,TRBD1,TRBV5-1,TGCGCCAGCAGCTTGGGGCCCCGGGACAGGAGTTTGGATGAGCAGTTCTTC,CASSLGPRDRSLDEQFF
TRBJ1-1,few,-,TRBV29-1,TGCAGCGTTGCACGGGAAAACACTGAAGCTTTCTTT,CSVARENTEAFF
TRBJ2-7,-,-,TRBV9,TGTGCCAGCAGCCACGAACAGGGAAACGAGCAGTACTTC,CASSHEQGNEQYF